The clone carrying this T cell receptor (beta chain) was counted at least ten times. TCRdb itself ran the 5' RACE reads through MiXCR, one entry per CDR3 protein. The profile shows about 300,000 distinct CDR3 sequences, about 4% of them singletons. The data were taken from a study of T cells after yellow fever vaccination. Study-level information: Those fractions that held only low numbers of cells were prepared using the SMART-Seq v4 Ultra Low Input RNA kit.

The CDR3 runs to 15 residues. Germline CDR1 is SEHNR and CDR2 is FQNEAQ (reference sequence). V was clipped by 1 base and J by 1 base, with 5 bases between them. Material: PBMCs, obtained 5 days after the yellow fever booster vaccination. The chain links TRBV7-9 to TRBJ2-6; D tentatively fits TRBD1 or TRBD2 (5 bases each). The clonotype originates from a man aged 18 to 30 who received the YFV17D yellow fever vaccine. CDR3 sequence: CASSLGGSGANVLTF. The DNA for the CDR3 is TGTGCCAGCAGCTTAGGGGGGTCTGGGGCCAACGTCCTGACTTTC.